The clone carrying this T cell receptor (beta chain) was observed a single time. Its antigen remains unidentified. These data belong to a study of post-analysis software for immune sequencing data. Study details: The courses of disease that were included comprised relapsing-remitting, secondary progressive and progressive-relapsing multiple sclerosis. Notes on the study in general: Strong co-clustering by F measure linked samples that shared a preparation batch. About 5 TRBV segments were significantly more frequent in patients than in controls. TRBV5-6, TRBV5-1 and TRBV20-1 were among these segments. Versus controls, multiple sclerosis patients showed significantly lower diversity (normalized Chao1).

CDR3 length: 14 residues. CDR1 and CDR2 from the germline V gene are MDHEN and SYDVKM. The V and J ends lost 3 bases and 4 bases respectively, with 13 bases between them. Unique molecular identifiers tagged the TCR beta cDNA libraries. T cells numbering roughly 1 to 10 million yielded 450,000 to 600,000 cDNA molecules. TCRdb itself ran the PCR reads through MiXCR, one entry per CDR3 protein. The sample has roughly 430,000 distinct CDR3 sequences, more than 30% seen once; the top ten hold approximately 7.1%. The sequenced sample was blood. The V call is TRBV28, the J call TRBJ2-7, with a tentative D call TRBD1 (6 bases). This clonotype was obtained from a girl aged 2-10 years with multiple sclerosis. CDR3 loop: CASSFSERGYEQYF. The CDR3 bases are TGTGCCAGCAGTTTCTCGGAAAGGGGGTACGAGCAGTACTTC.